This is a list of T cell receptor beta chains from one sample in a study of shared clonotypes between healthy human individuals. Profiling relied on immunoSEQ multiplex PCR, and the TCRdb table lists in-frame clones only, not all of them. The data contain around 2.5 million clones, over 85% of them seen just once; the ten biggest clones take up 0.36%. Sequencing was performed on naive CD4+ T cells from PBMCs. The receptor source for this set is a man aged 18 to 29 in good health. Some clones in this sample may be carry-over from other donors' samples. Each CDR3 is given with its conserved first and last residue. The order of the fields is CDR3 protein, CDR3 DNA, V gene, J gene, clone size, D gene. The D gene is left open where the match is weak. Size is stated for part of the rows, as once, few or many counts, or as a class when the clone is expanded.

CDR3: CASSLGPWGLYNEQFF; DNA: TGTGCCAGCAGCTTGGGACCGTGGGGGCTCTACAATGAGCAGTTCTTC; V: TRBV5-5; J: TRBJ2-1; size: NA; D: NA
CDR3: CASSLTPGVRNTEAFF; DNA: TGTGCCAGCAGCTTAACCCCAGGGGTCCGGAACACTGAAGCTTTCTTT; V: TRBV7-3; J: TRBJ1-1; size: NA; D: NA
CDR3: CASSEFGTSGSYEQYF; DNA: TGTGCCAGCAGCGAATTCGGGACTAGCGGCTCCTACGAGCAGTACTTC; V: TRBV9; J: TRBJ2-7; size: NA; D: TRBD2
CDR3: CASSLDPGGEQYF; DNA: TGTGCCAGCAGCTTAGATCCTGGGGGCGAGCAGTACTTC; V: TRBV11-3; J: TRBJ2-7; size: NA; D: NA
CDR3: CASSLDPHRKDSNQPQHF; DNA: TGCGCCAGCAGCTTGGATCCCCACCGGAAAGATAGCAATCAGCCCCAGCATTTT; V: TRBV5-1; J: TRBJ1-5; size: NA; D: NA
CDR3: CASALPGPGEQFF; DNA: TGTGCCAGCGCCCTCCCGGGGCCGGGTGAGCAGTTCTTC; V: TRBV28; J: TRBJ2-1; size: NA; D: NA
CDR3: CASSQDRVRTQYF; DNA: TGCGCCAGCAGCCAAGACAGGGTTCGGACCCAGTACTTC; V: TRBV4-1; J: TRBJ2-5; size: NA; D: NA
CDR3: CASSLGDRAGNEQFF; DNA: TGTGCCAGCAGCTTAGGGGACAGGGCAGGCAATGAGCAGTTCTTC; V: TRBV7-3; J: TRBJ2-1; size: NA; D: TRBD1
CDR3: CASNFGEHTEAFF; DNA: TGTGCCAGCAACTTTGGGGAGCACACTGAAGCTTTCTTT; V: TRBV7-9; J: TRBJ1-1; size: few; D: NA
CDR3: CASSMTSRTDTQYF; DNA: TGTGCCAGCAGCATGACTAGTCGCACAGATACGCAGTATTTT; V: TRBV2; J: TRBJ2-3; size: NA; D: NA
CDR3: CASSGTPSATDTQYF; DNA: TGTGCCAGCAGCGGTACTCCTAGCGCCACAGATACGCAGTATTTT; V: TRBV9; J: TRBJ2-3; size: NA; D: NA
CDR3: CAWGGRQGWNTIYF; DNA: TGTGCCTGGGGAGGACGTCAGGGGTGGAACACCATATATTTT; V: TRBV30; J: TRBJ1-3; size: NA; D: NA
CDR3: CASSPHGGLAVSSSYEQYF; DNA: TGTGCCAGCAGCCCCCATGGGGGACTAGCGGTTTCCAGCTCCTACGAGCAGTACTTC; V: TRBV4-2; J: TRBJ2-7; size: NA; D: TRBD2
CDR3: CASSVGGLDTQYF; DNA: TGTGCCAGCAGCGTAGGAGGGTTAGATACGCAGTATTTT; V: TRBV9; J: TRBJ2-3; size: NA; D: NA
CDR3: CASSLVRGQRGTDTQYF; DNA: TGTGCCAGCAGCTTAGTGCGGGGTCAGCGGGGAACAGATACGCAGTATTTT; V: TRBV7-9; J: TRBJ2-3; size: NA; D: TRBD2
CDR3: CASSLLQGAGNTIYF; DNA: TGTGCCAGCAGTTTGCTACAGGGAGCTGGAAACACCATATATTTT; V: TRBV28; J: TRBJ1-3; size: NA; D: NA
CDR3: CASRTASGGTYNEQFF; DNA: TGCGCCAGCAGAACCGCTAGCGGGGGGACCTACAATGAGCAGTTCTTC; V: TRBV5-1; J: TRBJ2-1; size: NA; D: TRBD2
CDR3: CAGGWTEETQYF; DNA: TGTGCCGGGGGATGGACTGAAGAGACCCAGTACTTC; V: TRBV30; J: TRBJ2-5; size: NA; D: NA
CDR3: CASSPRFGDGVKMGEVTQYF; DNA: TGTGCCAGCAGCCCCCGGTTCGGAGATGGGGTCAAGATGGGAGAAGTGACCCAGTACTTC; V: TRBV7-6; J: TRBJ2-5; size: NA; D: NA
CDR3: CASQDSSNYGYTF; DNA: TGCGCCAGCCAGGACAGTTCAAACTATGGCTACACCTTC; V: TRBV5-1; J: TRBJ1-2; size: NA; D: NA
CDR3: CASSSRGRETQYF; DNA: TGTGCCAGCAGCTCTAGGGGTCGGGAGACCCAGTACTTC; V: TRBV7-6; J: TRBJ2-5; size: NA; D: NA
CDR3: CASSQDLGTSGYNEQFF; DNA: TGTGCCAGCAGCCAAGATTTGGGGACTAGCGGATACAATGAGCAGTTCTTC; V: TRBV14; J: TRBJ2-1; size: NA; D: TRBD2
CDR3: CASSVGTGTSTDTQYF; DNA: TGTGCCAGTAGTGTCGGGACAGGTACTAGCACAGATACGCAGTATTTT; V: TRBV19; J: TRBJ2-3; size: NA; D: TRBD1
CDR3: CASSLGRQNIQYF; DNA: TGCGCCAGCAGCCTTGGACGCCAAAACATTCAGTACTTC; V: TRBV5-1; J: TRBJ2-4; size: NA; D: NA
CDR3: CASSPPRGRSTDTQYF; DNA: TGTGCCAGCTCACCACCCCGCGGGAGAAGCACAGATACGCAGTATTTT; V: TRBV18; J: TRBJ2-3; size: NA; D: TRBD2